This TCR beta chain was sequenced for a study of Ad26.COV2.S vaccination and SARS-CoV-2 variants. Study details: The donor was enrolled in the Ad26.COV2.S arm of the COV1001 trial. The vaccine Ad26.COV2.S was put into the muscle once, or twice with 56 days between. Regarding the study as a whole: Placebo recipients and vaccine recipients were similar in non-spike TCR breadth. After vaccination, reports described spike-specific CD8+ and CD4+ T cell responses as showing substantial breadth.

Stated treatment: 19 received Ad26.COV2.S at low or high dose, single or two shots; about 5 received placebo; per-sample allocation not given. Samples analyzed were those drawn on day 63 after the first vaccine or placebo injection. CDR1 is SGHTA and CDR2 is FQGNSA in the germline V gene. V shed 3 bases and J shed 0 bases, with 9 bases lying between them. This CDR3 is 15 amino acids long. The repertoire was sequenced with immunoSEQ multiplex PCR; TCRdb's copy has only in-frame clones and lacks some. The table lists roughly 420,000 clones, approximately 88% of them singletons. Concerning this clone: The antigen remains undetermined.

The chain employs TRBV7-2 and TRBJ2-4; no clear D. This TCR derives from a person between 18 and 60 years old who received the Ad26.COV2.S COVID-19 vaccine or a placebo. The specimen was peripheral blood, collected in a trial of Ad26.COV2.S vaccine versus placebo. DNA of the CDR3: TGTGCCAGCAGCTTGGGTAATTTAGCCAAAAACATTCAGTACTTC. Its protein is CASSLGNLAKNIQYF. Full variable domain (remainder filled in from reference TRBV7-2 and TRBJ2-4): GAGVSQSPSNKVTEKGKDVELRCDPISGHTALYWYRQSLGQGLEFLIYFQGNSAPDKSGLPSDRFSAERTGGSVSTLTIQRTQQEDSAVYLCASSLGNLAKNIQYFGAGTRLSVL.